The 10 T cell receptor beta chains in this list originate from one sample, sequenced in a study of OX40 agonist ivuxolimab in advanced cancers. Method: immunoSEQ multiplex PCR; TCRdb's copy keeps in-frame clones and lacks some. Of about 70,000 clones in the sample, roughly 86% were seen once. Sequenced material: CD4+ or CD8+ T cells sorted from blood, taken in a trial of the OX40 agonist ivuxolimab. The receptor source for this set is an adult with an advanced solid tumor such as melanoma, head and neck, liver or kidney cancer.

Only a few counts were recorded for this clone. The CDR3, as DNA: TGCAGCGTTGAAGAGGTGAACACTGAAGCTTTCTTT. Its protein is CSVEEVNTEAFF. The chain is built from TRBV29-1 and TRBJ1-1; D is undetermined. The CDR3 is 12 amino acids. The V end was cut by 0 bases, the J end by 0 bases, with 2 bases between. Germline V gives CDR1 SQVTM, CDR2 ANQGSEA. Together with reference TRBV29-1 and TRBJ1-1, the CDR3 gives the full variable domain: SAVISQKPSRDICQRGTSLTIQCQVDSQVTMMFWYRQQPGQSLTLIATANQGSEATYESGFVIDKFPISRPNLTFSTLTVSNMSPEDSSIYLCSVEEVNTEAFFGQGTRLTVV.

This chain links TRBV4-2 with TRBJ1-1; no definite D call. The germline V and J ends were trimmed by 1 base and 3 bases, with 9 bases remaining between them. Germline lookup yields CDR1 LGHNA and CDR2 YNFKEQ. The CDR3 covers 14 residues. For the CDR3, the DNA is TGTGCCAGCAGCCAAGCCCAGCGTTACACTGAAGCTTTCTTT. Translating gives CASSQAQRYTEAFF.

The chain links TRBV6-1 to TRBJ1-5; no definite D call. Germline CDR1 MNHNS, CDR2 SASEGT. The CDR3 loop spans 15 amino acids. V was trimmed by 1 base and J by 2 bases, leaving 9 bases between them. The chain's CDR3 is CASSEGGVGNQPQHF. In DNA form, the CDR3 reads TGTGCCAGCAGTGAAGGGGGAGTAGGCAATCAGCCCCAGCATTTT.

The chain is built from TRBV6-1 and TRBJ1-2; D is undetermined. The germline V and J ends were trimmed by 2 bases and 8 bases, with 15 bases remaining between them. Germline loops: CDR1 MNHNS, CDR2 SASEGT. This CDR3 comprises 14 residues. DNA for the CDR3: TGTGCCAGCAGTGAATCGGGGTCCGCGGGCGGCTACACCTTC. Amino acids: CASSESGSAGGYTF.

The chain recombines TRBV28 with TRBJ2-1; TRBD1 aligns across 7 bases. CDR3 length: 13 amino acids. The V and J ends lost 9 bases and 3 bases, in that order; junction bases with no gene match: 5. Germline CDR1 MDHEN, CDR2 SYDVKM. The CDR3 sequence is CASFRDSYNEQFF. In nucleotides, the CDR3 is TGTGCCAGTTTCCGGGACAGCTACAATGAGCAGTTCTTC. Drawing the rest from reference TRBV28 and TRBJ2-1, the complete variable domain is DVKVTQSSRYLVKRTGEKVFLECVQDMDHENMFWYRQDPGLGLRLIYFSYDVKMKEKGDIPEGYSVSREKKERFSLILESASTNQTSMYLCASFRDSYNEQFFGPGTRLTVL.

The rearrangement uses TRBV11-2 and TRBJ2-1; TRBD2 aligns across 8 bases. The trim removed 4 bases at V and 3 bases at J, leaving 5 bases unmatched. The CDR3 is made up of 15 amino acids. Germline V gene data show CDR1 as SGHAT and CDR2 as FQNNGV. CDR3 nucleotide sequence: TGTGCCAGCAGCTCTCGACTAGCGAGCTACAATGAGCAGTTCTTC. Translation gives CASSSRLASYNEQFF.

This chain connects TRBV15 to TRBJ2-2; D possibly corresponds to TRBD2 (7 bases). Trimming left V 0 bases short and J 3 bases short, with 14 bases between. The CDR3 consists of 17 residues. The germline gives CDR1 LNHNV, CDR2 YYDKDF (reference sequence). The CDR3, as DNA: TGTGCCACCAGCAGAGATCTGCGGGGGCAGTACACCGGGGAGCTGTTTTTT. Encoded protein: CATSRDLRGQYTGELFF.

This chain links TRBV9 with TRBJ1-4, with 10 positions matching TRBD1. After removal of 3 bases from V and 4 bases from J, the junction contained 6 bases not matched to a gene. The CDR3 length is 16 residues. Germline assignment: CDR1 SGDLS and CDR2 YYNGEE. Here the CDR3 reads CASSAGQGGFNEKLFF. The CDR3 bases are TGTGCCAGCAGCGCAGGACAGGGGGGGTTTAATGAAAAACTGTTTTTT.

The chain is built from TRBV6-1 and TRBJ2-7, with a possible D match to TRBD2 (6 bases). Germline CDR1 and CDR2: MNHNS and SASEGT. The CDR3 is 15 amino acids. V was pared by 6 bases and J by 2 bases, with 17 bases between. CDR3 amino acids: CASRAGQVRTYEQYF. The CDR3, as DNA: TGTGCCAGCAGGGCGGGGCAGGTCCGGACCTACGAGCAGTACTTC.

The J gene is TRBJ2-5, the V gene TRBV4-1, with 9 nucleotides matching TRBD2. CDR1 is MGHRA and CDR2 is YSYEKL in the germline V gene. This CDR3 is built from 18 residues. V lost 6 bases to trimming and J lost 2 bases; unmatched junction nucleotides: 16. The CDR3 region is CASSSRPEAGGLQETQYF. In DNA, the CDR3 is TGCGCCAGCAGTTCACGGCCGGAGGCGGGAGGGCTGCAAGAGACCCAGTACTTC.